This T cell receptor (beta chain) originates from a study of vaccination effects on CD4 cells after COVID-19. Prior to sequencing, the ViraFEST assay stimulated PBMC with viral peptide pools, which expanded the antigen-specific CD4+ T cells. An approximately 10-day culture period preceded the isolation of CD4+ T cells. It was between March and December 2020 that the person had a SARS-CoV-2 infection confirmed by PCR. Sequencing used immunoSEQ multiplex PCR; TCRdb keeps in-frame clones, though not all of them. The profile covers 35,000 to 40,000 clones, with approximately 72% appearing a single time and over 15% taken by the ten largest. The CDR3 is 14 residues long. With 3 bases removed from V and 1 base from J, the gap between germline ends came to 7 bases. The germline V gene encodes CDR1 LNHDA and CDR2 SQIVND (reference sequence). Of note for this clone: Its antigen is not identified.

The specimen comprised CD4+ T cells from PBMCs cultured with HCoV-NL63 spike peptides, sampled before COVID-19 vaccination. The chain is built from TRBV19 and TRBJ1-5; D gene uncertain. This TCR came from a human donor who had a prior SARS-CoV-2 infection. The CDR3 loop reads CASSIFVSNQPQHF. DNA of the CDR3: TGTGCCAGTAGTATCTTTGTGAGCAATCAGCCCCAGCATTTT.